This T cell receptor (beta chain) was retrieved from a study of blood T cell repertoires in COVID-19. Study as a whole: Samples came from the United States, Italy and Spain, spanning acute and convalescent COVID-19.

Germline assignment: CDR1 SGDLS and CDR2 YYNGEE. The CDR3 is 17 amino acids. J lost 3 bases, V lost 2 bases, and 10 bases had no gene match. Original processing methods: It was from reference gene primer amplification that nucleated cell counts were estimated. The assay was immunoSEQ multiplex PCR, and TCRdb's table has in-frame clones only and misses some. V, J and clone size were drawn from that table, and D and trimming were deduced from the DNA. The top ten clones hold 8.5% to 12% of a sample with around 97,000 clones, around 80% of them seen once. The sequence was obtained from a man between 65 and 80 years old with acute or convalescent COVID-19. Input material: peripheral blood. This sequence joins TRBV9 and TRBJ2-1; 8 nucleotides line up with TRBD2. The CDR3, as DNA: TGTGCCAGCAGCGTCAGCGTAGCGGGGTTTTTCTACAATGAGCAGTTCTTC. Protein product: CASSVSVAGFFYNEQFF.